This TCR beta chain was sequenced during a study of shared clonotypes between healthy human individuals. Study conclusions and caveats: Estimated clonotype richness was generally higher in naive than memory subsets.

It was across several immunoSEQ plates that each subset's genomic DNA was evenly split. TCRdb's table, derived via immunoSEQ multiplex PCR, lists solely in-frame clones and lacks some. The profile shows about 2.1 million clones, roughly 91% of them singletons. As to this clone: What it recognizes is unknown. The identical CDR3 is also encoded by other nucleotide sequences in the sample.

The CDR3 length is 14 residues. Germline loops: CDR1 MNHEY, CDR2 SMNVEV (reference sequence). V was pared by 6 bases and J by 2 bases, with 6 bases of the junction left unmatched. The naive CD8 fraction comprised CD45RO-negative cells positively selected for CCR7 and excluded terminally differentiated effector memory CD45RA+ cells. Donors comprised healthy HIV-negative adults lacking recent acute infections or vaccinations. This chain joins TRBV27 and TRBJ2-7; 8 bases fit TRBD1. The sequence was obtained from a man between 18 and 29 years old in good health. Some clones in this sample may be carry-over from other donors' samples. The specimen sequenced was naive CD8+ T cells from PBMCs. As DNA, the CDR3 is TGTGCCAGCAGCCCCGGGACAGGTCCCTACGAGCAGTACTTC. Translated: CASSPGTGPYEQYF.